The 30 T cell receptor beta chains presented below share a single source sample, sequenced in a study of blood T cell repertoires in COVID-19. The method was immunoSEQ multiplex PCR; TCRdb's version includes in-frame clones alone and lacks a portion of them. The sample has 250,000 to 400,000 clones; 88% are singletons. Input material: peripheral blood. These receptors all come from a woman younger than 45 with COVID-19, enrolled during active disease.

This sequence joins TRBV2 and TRBJ2-3, with TRBD2 identical over 16 bases. Germline CDR1 SNHLY, CDR2 FYNNEI. The CDR3 extends over 16 amino acids. V lost 7 bases to trimming and J lost 5 bases; unmatched junction nucleotides: 6. The CDR3 region has the DNA TGTGCCAGCAAATGGGGACTAGCGGGGGGGATAGATACGCAGTATTTT. Its translation is CASKWGLAGGIDTQYF.

The chain is built from TRBV7-6 and TRBJ2-1; D not certain. Between the trimmed V and J ends, which lost 0 bases and 8 bases, there was a span of 11 bases. CDR3 length equals 14 residues. Germline V lookup: CDR1 SGHVS, CDR2 FNYEAQ. The CDR3 spells CASSLAGLGDEQFF. The CDR3, as DNA: TGTGCCAGCAGCTTAGCAGGTCTGGGCGATGAGCAGTTCTTC.

The chain has TRBV10-3 and TRBJ1-1, with D perhaps TRBD1 (6 bases). The CDR3 loop spans 15 amino acids. Trimming took off 7 bases at V and 1 base at J, with 16 bases between the two ends. Germline V gene lookup returns CDR1 ENHRY and CDR2 SYGVKD. The CDR3 DNA follows: TGTGCCATCAACTCTGGACAGCCCGGGAACACTGAAGCTTTCTTT. This sequence encodes CAINSGQPGNTEAFF.

This clone was seen a single time. The chain uses TRBV7-9 and TRBJ1-6; no definite D call. Trimming left V 1 base short and J 7 bases short, with 11 bases between. The germline V gene encodes CDR1 SEHNR and CDR2 FQNEAQ (reference sequence). The CDR3 totals 15 residues. The CDR3 nucleotides are TGTGCCAGCAGCTTAGTAGGCGACACGAATTCACCCCTCCACTTT. Its translation is CASSLVGDTNSPLHF.

The CDR3 loop is CASSPGTSGTWEQYV. CDR3 sequence (DNA): TGCGCCAGCAGCCCCGGGACTAGCGGGACTTGGGAGCAGTACGTC. V gene TRBV5-1 combines with J gene TRBJ2-7, with 13 bases lining up with TRBD2. V lost 4 bases to trimming and J lost 7 bases; unmatched junction nucleotides: 8. The CDR3 totals 15 residues. From germline, CDR1 is SGHRS and CDR2 YFSETQ.

This rearrangement joins TRBV7-8 to TRBJ1-6, with no clear D. Germline CDR1 reads SGHVS; CDR2 reads FQNEAQ. The CDR3 spans 17 residues. With 1 base removed from V and 2 bases from J, the gap between germline ends came to 12 bases. The DNA of the CDR3 is TGTGCCAGCAGCTTAGAAGAGGAGAGCGCCTATAATTCACCCCTCCACTTT. It is translated as CASSLEEESAYNSPLHF.

The rearrangement uses TRBV5-4 and TRBJ2-3; a possible D gene is TRBD2 (6 bases). The CDR3 extends over 15 amino acids. The germline gives CDR1 SGHNT, CDR2 YYREEE (reference sequence). The V gene lost 4 bases and the J gene lost 2 bases, with 14 bases spanning the gap. The CDR3 reads CASSQEWGVTDTQYF. CDR3 DNA: TGTGCCAGCAGCCAGGAGTGGGGGGTCACAGATACGCAGTATTTT.

The gene calls are TRBV10-1 and TRBJ2-1; D is undetermined. The CDR3 extends over 12 amino acids. Germline V gene sequence: CDR1 WNHNN, CDR2 SYGVQD (reference sequence). V shed 6 bases and J shed 2 bases, with 5 bases lying between them. CDR3 DNA: TGCGCCAGCAGCGGTACCTACAATGAGCAGTTCTTC. Its translation is CASSGTYNEQFF.

The gene calls are TRBV4-1 and TRBJ1-2, with 8 bases aligning to TRBD1. J was trimmed by 4 bases and V by 3 bases; bases with no gene match: 7. The CDR3 loop spans 15 amino acids. Germline V gene lookup returns CDR1 MGHRA and CDR2 YSYEKL. The CDR3 protein is CASSQSSTGGYGYTF. In DNA form, the CDR3 reads TGCGCCAGCAGCCAGTCCTCCACAGGGGGCTATGGCTACACCTTC.

The chain employs TRBV6-6 and TRBJ1-1, with 7 nucleotides matching TRBD1. The germline gives CDR1 MNHNY, CDR2 SVGAGI (reference sequence). The CDR3 has 15 residues. V lost 5 bases and J lost 0; bases outside the gene matches: 6. CDR3: CASSTPDRLNTEAFF. DNA of the CDR3: TGTGCCAGCAGTACCCCGGACAGGCTGAACACTGAAGCTTTCTTT.

DNA for the CDR3: TGTGCCAGCAGCTTGGCCGGGAGTGATAATCAGCCCCAGCATTTT. Translating it yields CASSLAGSDNQPQHF. The rearrangement uses TRBV5-6 and TRBJ1-5; D remains unclear. The CDR3 is 15 amino acids. Germline lookup yields CDR1 SGHDT and CDR2 YYEEEE. V shed 0 bases and J shed 4 bases, with 11 bases lying between them.

The chain is built from TRBV10-3 and TRBJ2-1, with 7 bases that match TRBD2. V lost 6 bases, J lost 8 bases, and 7 bases stayed unmatched. CDR3 size: 13 residues. The V gene's germline CDR1 is ENHRY and CDR2 SYGVKD. CDR3 protein: CAISRLAGDEQFF. The DNA of the CDR3 is TGTGCCATCAGCCGACTAGCCGGGGATGAGCAGTTCTTC.

This clone was seen just once. The chain couples TRBV21-1 to TRBJ1-5. TRBV21-1 is labeled a pseudogene. The length of the CDR3 is 16 residues. CDR3 nucleotides: TGTGCCAGCATAGCCATAGAGGGCGCAGAGATTCAGCCCCAGCATTTT. This codes for CASIAIEGAEIQPQHF.

The genes are TRBV7-9 and TRBJ1-1; D ambiguous. Trimming took 7 bases from V and 0 from J, leaving 15 bases between them. In germline, CDR1 is SEHNR, CDR2 FQNEAQ (reference sequence). This CDR3 comprises 15 residues. In DNA form, the CDR3 reads TGTGCCAGCACCCCCCGGAGCTCGATGAACACTGAAGCTTTCTTT. It encodes CASTPRSSMNTEAFF.

V and J are TRBV18 and TRBJ1-1; D gene unclear. The V gene lost 2 bases and the J gene lost 1 base, with 5 bases spanning the gap. Germline CDR1 and CDR2: KGHSH and LQKENI. The CDR3 is 13 amino acids. CDR3 DNA: TGTGCCAGCTCACCATTACAGAACACTGAAGCTTTCTTT. This codes for CASSPLQNTEAFF.

The chain couples TRBV7-6 to TRBJ2-5, with 12 nucleotides matching TRBD2. V was clipped by 5 bases and J by 0 bases; unmatched bases: 7. The V gene's germline CDR1 is SGHVS and CDR2 FNYEAQ. The CDR3 length is 17 residues. The CDR3 reads CASSPRLAGEYQETQYF. The CDR3 DNA follows: TGTGCCAGCAGCCCCCGACTAGCGGGGGAGTACCAAGAGACCCAGTACTTC.

This chain links TRBV6-1 with TRBJ2-4; a weak D match, TRBD2 (5 bases). The CDR3 runs 15 residues. Germline V gene sequence: CDR1 MNHNS, CDR2 SASEGT. V was pared by 2 bases and J by 0 bases, with 8 bases between. The DNA of the CDR3 is TGTGCCAGCAGTGAAATCGGGGAAGCCAAAAACATTCAGTACTTC. The encoded protein is CASSEIGEAKNIQYF.

The rearrangement joins TRBV4-1 to TRBJ1-5, with TRBD1 matching 7 bases. The CDR3 covers 13 residues. V shed 5 bases and J 7 bases; nucleotides not matched to a gene: 5. Per germline, CDR1 MGHRA and CDR2 YSYEKL. The CDR3 DNA reads TGCGCCAGCAGCGAGAGACAGGGACAGCCCCAGCATTTT. Its translation is CASSERQGQPQHF.

The genes are TRBV28 and TRBJ1-2, with 9 positions matching TRBD1. The V gene end was trimmed by 6 bases and the J gene end by 10 bases; junction bases not matched to a gene: 12. The CDR3 is made up of 14 amino acids. Germline V gives CDR1 MDHEN, CDR2 SYDVKM. The CDR3 sequence is CASSTSGTGSFYTF. Here the CDR3 DNA reads TGTGCCAGCAGCACTTCCGGGACAGGGTCGTTCTACACCTTC.

This chain connects TRBV7-6 to TRBJ1-1; D unresolved. With 4 bases removed from V and 1 base from J, the gap between germline ends came to 7 bases. This CDR3 comprises 13 residues. CDR1 is SGHVS and CDR2 is FNYEAQ in the germline V gene. CDR3 sequence: CASSSSGNTEAFF. The DNA for the CDR3 is TGTGCCAGCAGCTCCAGCGGGAACACTGAAGCTTTCTTT.

The CDR3 here is CASSIDSGSNQPQHF. The DNA of the CDR3 is TGTGCCAGTAGTATAGATAGCGGGAGCAATCAGCCCCAGCATTTT. J is TRBJ1-5 and V is TRBV19; D remains ambiguous. V lost 0 bases and J 1 base, leaving 7 bases between the germline ends. The CDR3 runs 15 residues. Per germline, CDR1 LNHDA and CDR2 SQIVND (reference sequence).

This clone was seen once. This chain joins TRBV28 and TRBJ1-4, with D possibly TRBD1 on 5 matching bases. V was cut by 6 bases and J by 7 bases, with 9 bases left in between. The CDR3 totals 12 residues. Looked up from germline, CDR1 is MDHEN and CDR2 is SYDVKM. In DNA form, the CDR3 reads TGTGCCAGCAGCCGGGGGGGTGAAAAACTGTTTTTT. Protein sequence: CASSRGGEKLFF.

This chain joins TRBV9 and TRBJ1-5; 7 positions match TRBD1. The V gene end was trimmed by 7 bases and the J gene end by 4 bases; junction bases not matched to a gene: 2. The CDR3 length is 12 residues. Germline loops: CDR1 SGDLS, CDR2 YYNGEE. CDR3 in amino acids: CASGTENQPQHF. The CDR3 DNA reads TGTGCCAGCGGGACAGAAAATCAGCCCCAGCATTTT.

The chain couples TRBV5-4 to TRBJ1-1; the match to TRBD1 covers 7 bases. The germline V gene encodes CDR1 SGHNT and CDR2 YYREEE (reference sequence). The junction had 9 bases not matched to a gene; V was cut back by 4 bases and J by 3 bases. The CDR3 has 15 amino acids. This chain's CDR3 is CASSRRDSLHTEAFF. In DNA, the CDR3 is TGTGCCAGCAGCCGTCGGGACAGTCTACACACTGAAGCTTTCTTT. The full variable domain, its missing parts supplied by reference TRBV5-4 and TRBJ1-1, is ETGVTQSPTHLIKTRGQQVTLRCSSQSGHNTVSWYQQALGQGPQFIFQYYREEENGRGNFPPRFSGLQFPNYSSELNVNALELDDSALYLCASSRRDSLHTEAFFGQGTRLTVV.

V usage is TRBV19 and J usage is TRBJ2-7; no clear D gene. This CDR3 is 13 amino acids long. The V and J ends lost 1 base and 2 bases respectively, with 6 bases between them. The germline gives CDR1 LNHDA, CDR2 SQIVND (reference sequence). CDR3 loop: CASSIGSTYEQYF. In nucleotides, the CDR3 is TGTGCCAGTAGTATAGGCAGTACCTACGAGCAGTACTTC.

The V and J genes are TRBV5-4 and TRBJ2-4, with D maybe TRBD2 (5 bases). Germline CDR1 and CDR2: SGHNT and YYREEE (reference sequence). This CDR3 has 15 amino acids. Trimming removed 4 bases at V and 1 base at J, with 12 bases between. CDR3 protein: CASSLPGIAKNIQYF. DNA for the CDR3: TGTGCCAGCAGCCTCCCGGGAATTGCCAAAAACATTCAGTACTTC.

J is TRBJ1-3 and V is TRBV5-1; the match to TRBD1 covers 9 bases. V lost 0 bases and J lost 3; bases outside the gene matches: 4. Germline V gene data show CDR1 as SGHRS and CDR2 as YFSETQ. The CDR3 consists of 16 residues. CDR3 protein: CASSLAGTGFGNTIYF. In DNA, the CDR3 is TGCGCCAGCAGCTTGGCCGGGACAGGGTTTGGAAACACCATATATTTT.

This clone was seen once. The chain joins TRBV7-8 to TRBJ1-2; 7 positions match TRBD1. Losses at the gene ends were 5 bases for V and 3 bases for J; bases not matched to a gene: 18. The germline V gene has CDR1 SGHVS and CDR2 FQNEAQ. The CDR3 spans 18 residues. CDR3 region: CASSLDREVSSPDYGYTF. CDR3 DNA: TGTGCCAGCAGCCTCGACAGGGAAGTGTCTAGTCCGGACTATGGCTACACCTTC.

The chain is built from TRBV6-6 and TRBJ1-2; maybe TRBD1 (6 bases). This CDR3 spans 12 amino acids. V was trimmed by 5 bases and J by 5 bases, leaving 9 bases between them. CDR1 MNHNY and CDR2 SVGAGI come from the germline V gene (reference sequence). The CDR3 DNA sequence: TGTGCCAGCAGTCCCGGACAGTATGGCTACACCTTC. Its translation is CASSPGQYGYTF.

The V gene is TRBV29-1, the J gene TRBJ2-3; D call uncertain. The germline CDR1 and CDR2 sequences are SQVTM and ANQGSEA. Trimming took off 6 bases at V and 13 bases at J, with 17 bases between the two ends. The CDR3 sequence is 11 residues long. The CDR3 reads CSVGGQVKEYF. CDR3 sequence (DNA): TGCAGCGTCGGCGGTCAAGTAAAAGAGTATTTT.